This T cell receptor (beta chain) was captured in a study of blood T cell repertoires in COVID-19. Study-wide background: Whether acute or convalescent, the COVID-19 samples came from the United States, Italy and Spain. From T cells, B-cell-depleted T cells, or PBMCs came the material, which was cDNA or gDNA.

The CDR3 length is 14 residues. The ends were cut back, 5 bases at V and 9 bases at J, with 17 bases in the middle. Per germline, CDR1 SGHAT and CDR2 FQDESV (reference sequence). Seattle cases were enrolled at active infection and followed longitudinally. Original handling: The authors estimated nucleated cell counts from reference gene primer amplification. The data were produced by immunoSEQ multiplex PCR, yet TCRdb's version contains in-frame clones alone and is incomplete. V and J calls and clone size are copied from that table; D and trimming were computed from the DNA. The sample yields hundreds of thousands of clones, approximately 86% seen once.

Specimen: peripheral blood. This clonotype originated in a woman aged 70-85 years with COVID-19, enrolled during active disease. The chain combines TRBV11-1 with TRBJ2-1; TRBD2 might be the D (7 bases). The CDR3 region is CASSPLAGAGEQFF. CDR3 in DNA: TGTGCCAGCAGCCCGCTCGCGGGGGCCGGTGAGCAGTTCTTC.